A single sample is the source of the 14 T cell receptor beta chains below, sequenced in a study of T cell clonality in common variable immunodeficiency. Points from the study as a whole: Reportedly, TCR beta sequences from common variable immunodeficiency showed fewer deletions and N-nucleotide insertions.

These receptors have no identified antigens. The method was immunoSEQ multiplex PCR; TCRdb's version includes in-frame clones alone and lacks a portion of them. The sample yields about 34,000 clones, without any singletons. Sequenced sample: peripheral blood mononuclear cells. The receptors originated from a human donor with common variable immunodeficiency.

This clone has only a few counts. One end of the junction is discordant with germline, which a read error may explain. The read terminates 3 residues before the CDR3 end, so the remaining end is supplied by the germline J gene. This sequence joins TRBV7-3 and TRBJ2-7, with a weak D call TRBD2 (6 bases). CDR1 is SGHTA and CDR2 is FQGTGA in the germline V gene. The CDR3 is 13 amino acids. CDR3 amino acids: CSSSAGPGYEQYF. The DNA read from the CDR3 is TGTTCCAGCAGTGCGGGGCCGGGCTACGAG.

By frequency in the sample, this clone is medium-sized. With the read ending 3 residues before the CDR3 end, the germline J gene is used to fill in that end. The J gene is TRBJ2-3, the V gene TRBV5-4, with D maybe TRBD1 (6 bases). Trimming stripped 4 bases from V and 4 bases from J, with 7 bases between. This CDR3 has 12 residues. Germline V gene lookup returns CDR1 SGHNT and CDR2 YYREEE (reference sequence). Partial CDR3 DNA: TGTGCCAGCAGCCAGGGGTCAGATACG. This gives the protein CASSQGSDT. The full CDR3 protein reads CASSQGSDTQYF.

This clone was seen only a few times. Its ends do not fully match the called genes, so a read error is possible. The CDR3 goes on 3 residues after the read ends, and that part is filled in from the germline J gene. The rearrangement links TRBV5-1 to TRBJ1-2, with 7 positions matching TRBD1. Germline assignment: CDR1 SGHRS and CDR2 YFSETQ. The CDR3 spans 15 residues. The DNA read from the CDR3 is TGCGCCAGCAGGTTGGAGGACAGGTCCTTCTATGGC. Protein product: CASRLEDRSFYG. The entire CDR3 reads CASRLEDRSFYGYTF. Based on the CDR3 plus reference TRBV5-1 and TRBJ1-2, the full variable domain is KAGVTQTPRYLIKTRGQQVTLSCSPISGHRSVSWYQQTPGQGLQFLFEYFSETQRNKGNFPGRFSGRQFSNSRSEMNVSTLELGDSALYLCASRLEDRSFYGYTFGSGTRLTVV.

This clone was seen a few times. CDR3: CASSRLDSQGDEQYF. The part of the CDR3 DNA that was read is TGTGCCAGCAGCCGCCTCGACAGCCAAGGCGACGAG. This sequence joins TRBV5-6 and TRBJ2-7; possible D gene TRBD1, 5 bases. The read falls 3 residues short of the CDR3 end, and the missing part is taken from the germline J gene. The CDR3 extends over 15 amino acids. Germline V gene data show CDR1 as SGHDT and CDR2 as YYEEEE. The ends were cut back, 4 bases at V and 5 bases at J, with 19 bases in the middle.

This clone showed up just a few times. Coverage ceases 3 residues before the CDR3 finishes, and the germline J gene fills in the end. V and J are TRBV19 and TRBJ1-4; D call uncertain. CDR1 and CDR2 (germline): LNHDA, SQIVND (reference sequence). The V end lost 3 bases, the J end lost 0 bases, and 11 bases lay between the germline ends. The CDR3 extends over 16 amino acids. Incomplete CDR3 DNA: TGTGCCAGTAGTATTTTTCGGGTTGCAACTAATGAAAAA. It codes for CASSIFRVATNEK. The CDR3 as a whole reads CASSIFRVATNEKLFF.

This clone was detected only a few times. The read comes to an end 3 residues before the CDR3 does, leaving the germline J gene to fill in the end. The V and J genes are TRBV18 and TRBJ2-1; D is uncertain. The germline V gene has CDR1 KGHSH and CDR2 LQKENI. The V end was cut by 8 bases, the J end by 6 bases, with 8 bases between. The CDR3 is 11 amino acids. Incomplete CDR3 DNA: TGTGCCAGCCAGGCCTTCAATGAG. This gives the protein CASQAFNE. The full CDR3 protein is CASQAFNEQFF. Full variable domain (rest looked up from reference TRBV18 and TRBJ2-1): NAGVMQNPRHLVRRRGQEARLRCSPMKGHSHVYWYRQLPEEGLKFMVYLQKENIIDESGMPKERFSAEFPKEGPSILRIQQVVRGDSAAYFCASQAFNEQFFGPGTRLTVL.

This clone is medium-sized in the sample. The read comes to an end 3 residues before the CDR3 does, leaving the germline J gene to fill in the end. This chain links TRBV20-1 with TRBJ2-3; D gene uncertain. This CDR3 contains 15 residues. CDR1 and CDR2 from the germline V gene are DFQATT and SNEGSKA (reference sequence). V lost 0 bases to trimming and J lost 2 bases, with 12 bases between them. The CDR3 spells CSARDLFTTTDTQYF. Partial CDR3 DNA: TGCAGTGCTAGAGATCTATTCACTACCACAGATACG.

This clone was counted at least ten times. Coverage ceases 3 residues before the CDR3 finishes, and the germline J gene fills in the end. The chain couples TRBV10-3 to TRBJ2-7; TRBD1 aligns across 7 bases. The CDR3 runs 16 residues. The trim removed 1 base at V and 0 bases at J, leaving 6 bases unmatched. Germline assignment: CDR1 ENHRY and CDR2 SYGVKD. CDR3 residues: CAISEFTGQSSYEQYF. Incomplete CDR3 DNA: TGTGCCATCAGTGAGTTCACGGGACAGAGCTCCTACGAG.

Comment on this clone: With a much larger clone just one base away, this may be a read error. The read ends 3 residues early relative to the CDR3; the germline J gene fills the gap. This chain links TRBV6-1 with TRBJ1-6; weak D call: TRBD1 (5 bases). Germline lookup yields CDR1 MNHNS and CDR2 SASEGT. V was trimmed by 3 bases and J by 7 bases, leaving 7 bases between them. This CDR3 comprises 13 residues. The CDR3 bases that were read are TGTGCCAGCAGTGACAGGGAAAATTCACCC. Protein product: CASSDRENSP. The complete CDR3 reads CASSDRENSPLHF.

This clone was found many times. The DNA ends 3 residues before the CDR3 does, and the rest of the CDR3 is filled in from the germline J gene. The chain couples TRBV6-4 to TRBJ2-4, with a tentative D call TRBD2 (6 bases). V was pared by 11 bases and J by 0 bases, with 17 bases between. The CDR3 sequence is 15 residues long. The germline V gene has CDR1 MRHNA and CDR2 SNTAGT. The DNA read from the CDR3 is TGTGCCGGTGGTAGCGGCCCGCGAGCCAAAAACATT. The encoded protein is CAGGSGPRAKNI. The whole CDR3 reads CAGGSGPRAKNIQYF.

This clone showed up many times. The CDR3 goes on 3 residues after the read ends, and that part is filled in from the germline J gene. The chain joins TRBV5-6 to TRBJ2-7, with TRBD2 matching 9 bases. Germline V gene sequence: CDR1 SGHDT, CDR2 YYEEEE. This CDR3 has 14 residues. The trim removed 6 bases at V and 5 bases at J, leaving 9 bases unmatched. The CDR3 sequence: CASTRSGRSDEQYF. CDR3 DNA (partial): TGTGCCAGCACCCGTAGCGGGAGATCCGACGAG.

Many counts were recorded for this clone. The part of the CDR3 DNA that was read is TGCAGTGCCAACAGGCGAGCTAACTATGGC. Translation gives CSANRRANYG. The whole CDR3 reads CSANRRANYGYTF. This chain connects TRBV20-1 to TRBJ1-2; D is perhaps TRBD1 (5 bases). The read terminates 3 residues ahead of where the CDR3 ends, so the germline J gene completes it. From germline, CDR1 is DFQATT and CDR2 SNEGSKA (reference sequence). The CDR3 contains 13 residues. Trimming removed 6 bases at V and 0 bases at J, with 11 bases between.

The sequenced CDR3 bases are TGTGCCACGGGACTAGCGGGAGGGCCTGGAACG. It translates to CATGLAGGPGT. The full CDR3 is CATGLAGGPGTQYF. The chain carries TRBV6-2 or TRBV6-3 and TRBJ2-3; 16 bases are shared with TRBD2. The missing CDR3 end, 3 residues past where the read stops, is filled in from the germline J gene. The CDR3 has 14 residues. Germline CDR1 reads MNHEY; CDR2 reads SVGEGT.

As to this clone: The CDR3 extends 3 residues past the end of the read, so its final part is completed from the germline J gene. The chain employs TRBV5-4 and TRBJ2-5; 10 nucleotides match TRBD1. Germline values: CDR1 SGHNT, CDR2 YYREEE (reference sequence). The CDR3 length is 15 residues. J gave up 5 bases and V 2 bases, and 6 bases lay outside the gene matches. The CDR3 protein is CASSLRTGGMETQYF. Partial CDR3 DNA: TGTGCCAGCAGCTTAAGGACAGGGGGTATGGAGACC.